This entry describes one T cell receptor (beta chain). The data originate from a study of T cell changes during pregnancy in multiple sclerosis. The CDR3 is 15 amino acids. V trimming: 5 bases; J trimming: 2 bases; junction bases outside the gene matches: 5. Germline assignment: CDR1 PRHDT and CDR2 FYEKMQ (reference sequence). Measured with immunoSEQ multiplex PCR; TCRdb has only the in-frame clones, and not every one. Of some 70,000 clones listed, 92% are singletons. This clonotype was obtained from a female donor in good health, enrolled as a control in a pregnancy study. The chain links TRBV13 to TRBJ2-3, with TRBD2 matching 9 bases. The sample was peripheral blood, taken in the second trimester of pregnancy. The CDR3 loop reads CASSHRLADTDTQYF. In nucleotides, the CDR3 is TGTGCCAGCAGCCACAGACTAGCGGACACAGATACGCAGTATTTT. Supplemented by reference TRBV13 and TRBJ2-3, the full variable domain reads AAGVIQSPRHLIKEKRETATLKCYPIPRHDTVYWYQQGPGQDPQFLISFYEKMQSDKGSIPDRFSAQQFSDYHSELNMSSLELGDSALYFCASSHRLADTDTQYFGPGTRLTVL.